The 18 T cell receptor beta chains in this list originate from one sample, sequenced in a study of technical replicates of blood from a few donors. Using immunoSEQ multiplex PCR, the repertoire was profiled, and TCRdb retains in-frame clones only, with some absent. Here the sample spans approximately 70,000 clones, about 90% being singletons. Sample: T cells isolated from PBMCs. These receptor sequences come from a human donor in good health.

This clone has just one count. CDR3 residues: CASSTGFTEQYF. CDR3 nucleotides: TGTGCCAGCAGTACAGGTTTTACCGAGCAGTACTTC. V usage is TRBV6-6 and J usage is TRBJ2-7; possible D gene TRBD1, 5 bases. Germline CDR1 reads MNHNY; CDR2 reads SVGAGI (reference sequence). This CDR3 has 12 amino acids. Trimming removed 5 bases from V and 6 bases from J, with 11 bases in between.

The chain employs TRBV6-5 and TRBJ1-1; the D gene is possibly TRBD1 (5 bases). Trimming took 5 bases from V and 0 from J, leaving 10 bases between them. Germline loops: CDR1 MNHEY, CDR2 SVGAGI. The CDR3 has 14 residues. The CDR3 nucleotides read TGTGCCAGCAGTGTTCAGGGCGTGAACACTGAAGCTTTCTTT. It specifies CASSVQGVNTEAFF.

The chain couples TRBV30 to TRBJ1-4, with unresolved D. The germline V and J ends were trimmed by 4 bases and 8 bases, with 14 bases remaining between them. The CDR3 is 13 amino acids. CDR1 GTSNPN and CDR2 SVGIG come from the germline V gene (reference sequence). This CDR3 is CAWTLRGGEKLFF. CDR3 nucleotides: TGTGCCTGGACCCTCCGGGGAGGAGAAAAACTGTTTTTT.

V and J are TRBV10-1 and TRBJ2-3; TRBD2 matches 13 bases. Trimming took 3 bases from V and 3 from J; bases not matched to a gene: 6. Germline V gene sequence: CDR1 WNHNN, CDR2 SYGVQD (reference sequence). The CDR3 contains 17 residues. The CDR3 sequence is CASSDPGTSGNTDTQYF. CDR3 coding DNA: TGCGCCAGCAGTGACCCCGGGACTAGCGGGAATACAGATACGCAGTATTTT.

The chain couples TRBV29-1 to TRBJ2-3, with TRBD1 as a possible D gene (6 bases). Germline V gene data show CDR1 as SQVTM and CDR2 as ANQGSEA. The CDR3 is made up of 13 amino acids. Trimming pared 6 bases from V and 7 bases from J, leaving 17 bases between. CDR3 amino acids: CSVEPTGSNTQYF. CDR3 nucleotides: TGCAGCGTCGAACCGACAGGATCAAATACGCAGTATTTT.

This chain links TRBV14 with TRBJ2-1; a weak D match, TRBD2 (6 bases). In germline, CDR1 is SGHDN, CDR2 FVKESK. The ends were cut back, 0 bases at V and 3 bases at J, with 12 bases in the middle. The CDR3 is made up of 16 amino acids. The CDR3 loop reads CASSQESGRYYNEQFF. As DNA, the CDR3 is TGTGCCAGCAGCCAAGAATCCGGGAGATACTACAATGAGCAGTTCTTC.

The V gene is TRBV9, the J gene TRBJ2-3, with D tentatively TRBD1 (5 bases). The CDR3 is 13 residues long. Germline V gives CDR1 SGDLS, CDR2 YYNGEE. V dropped 6 bases and J dropped 2 bases, with 10 bases sitting between them. The CDR3 nucleotides read TGTGCCAGCACCCCGGACAACACAGATACGCAGTATTTT. Residues: CASTPDNTDTQYF. The full variable domain, with the rest looked up from reference TRBV9 and TRBJ2-3, is DSGVTQTPKHLITATGQRVTLRCSPRSGDLSVYWYQQSLDQGLQFLIQYYNGEERAKGNILERFSAQQFPDLHSELNLSSLELGDSALYFCASTPDNTDTQYFGPGTRLTVL.

The chain employs TRBV19 and TRBJ1-2; TRBD1 might be the D (5 bases). Germline CDR1 LNHDA, CDR2 SQIVND (reference sequence). This CDR3 is 12 amino acids long. Trimming shortened V by 4 bases and J by 5 bases, and 8 bases separated the two germline ends. For the CDR3, the DNA is TGTGCCAGTAGTAGAGACAGTTATGGCTACACCTTC. This gives the protein CASSRDSYGYTF.

The chain employs TRBV6-1 and TRBJ1-5; D is unresolved. The germline V gene encodes CDR1 MNHNS and CDR2 SASEGT. This CDR3 contains 11 residues. Deletions cut 1 base from V and 10 bases from J, with 5 bases between. CDR3 nucleotides: TGTGCCAGCAGTGAAGTAGAACCCCAGCATTTT. Amino acids: CASSEVEPQHF.

The chain employs TRBV11-3 and TRBJ2-3, with D tentatively TRBD1 (5 bases). The germline V gene encodes CDR1 SGHNT and CDR2 YENEEA. V was trimmed by 3 bases and J by 4 bases, leaving 11 bases between them. CDR3 length: 14 residues. CDR3 in amino acids: CASSLGLYPDTQYF. As DNA, the CDR3 is TGTGCCAGCAGCTTGGGGCTATACCCAGATACGCAGTATTTT.

The CDR3 DNA reads TGTGCCATCAGTGAGTCATTAGCGGGAGGGCCAATCGTCAAAAACATTCAGTACTTC. This translates into CAISESLAGGPIVKNIQYF. V is TRBV10-3 and J is TRBJ2-4; 11 bases align to TRBD2. J gave up 3 bases and V 0 bases, and 10 bases lay outside the gene matches. The V gene's germline CDR1 is ENHRY and CDR2 SYGVKD. The length of the CDR3 is 19 residues.

The rearrangement joins TRBV5-4 to TRBJ2-7; 8 positions agree with TRBD1. Germline loops: CDR1 SGHNT, CDR2 YYREEE (reference sequence). The V gene end was trimmed by 4 bases and the J gene end by 3 bases; junction bases not matched to a gene: 6. The CDR3 runs 14 residues. The CDR3 reads CASSLRTGSYEQYF. Written as DNA, the CDR3 is TGTGCCAGCAGCCTAAGGACAGGGAGCTACGAGCAGTACTTC.

This sequence joins TRBV6-5 and TRBJ2-7; TRBD1 aligns across 9 bases. The CDR3 spans 14 residues. Germline assignment: CDR1 MNHEY and CDR2 SVGAGI. Trimming took 5 bases from V and 6 from J; bases not matched to a gene: 8. The CDR3: CASSPGQGSSEQYF. Written as DNA, the CDR3 is TGTGCCAGCAGTCCGGGACAGGGTAGCTCCGAGCAGTACTTC.

The V and J genes are TRBV20-1 and TRBJ1-1; D is undetermined. This CDR3 has 11 amino acids. Trimming stripped 4 bases from V and 1 base from J, with 4 bases between. Germline CDR1 and CDR2: DFQATT and SNEGSKA (reference sequence). This CDR3 is CSATRNTEAFF. The CDR3 bases are TGCAGTGCTACTAGGAACACTGAAGCTTTCTTT.

The rearrangement joins TRBV6-5 to TRBJ1-2; a weak D match, TRBD1 (6 bases). The germline CDR1 and CDR2 sequences are MNHEY and SVGAGI. V was pared by 5 bases and J by 1 base, with 14 bases between. The CDR3 consists of 15 residues. In DNA form, the CDR3 reads TGTGCCAGCAGTACCGGACAGCTTAATAACTATGGCTACACCTTC. Translating it yields CASSTGQLNNYGYTF.

The rearrangement uses TRBV28 and TRBJ1-2; D may be TRBD1 (5 bases). V dropped 6 bases and J dropped 7 bases, with 24 bases sitting between them. The CDR3 runs 16 residues. Germline CDR1 reads MDHEN; CDR2 reads SYDVKM. The CDR3: CASSSWGRYGPGGYTF. The CDR3 nucleotides are TGTGCCAGCAGCTCGTGGGGCCGATACGGTCCGGGTGGCTACACCTTC.

The chain has TRBV30 and TRBJ1-5; the D gene is possibly TRBD1 (5 bases). In germline, CDR1 is GTSNPN, CDR2 SVGIG (reference sequence). CDR3 size: 13 residues. V shed 4 bases and J shed 7 bases, with 14 bases lying between them. CDR3 loop: CAWNRQSEQPQHF. For the CDR3, the DNA is TGTGCCTGGAACAGACAGTCAGAGCAGCCCCAGCATTTT.

This clone occurred a few times. Other nucleotide sequences from this sample produce the same CDR3. The V and J genes are TRBV2 and TRBJ2-3; TRBD2 matches at 9 bases. V gave up 6 bases and J gave up 3 bases; unmatched junction bases: 7. Germline loops: CDR1 SNHLY, CDR2 FYNNEI. This CDR3 spans 15 amino acids. The CDR3 loop reads CASRLLAGGTDTQYF. CDR3 nucleotide sequence: TGTGCCAGCAGACTACTAGCGGGTGGTACAGATACGCAGTATTTT.